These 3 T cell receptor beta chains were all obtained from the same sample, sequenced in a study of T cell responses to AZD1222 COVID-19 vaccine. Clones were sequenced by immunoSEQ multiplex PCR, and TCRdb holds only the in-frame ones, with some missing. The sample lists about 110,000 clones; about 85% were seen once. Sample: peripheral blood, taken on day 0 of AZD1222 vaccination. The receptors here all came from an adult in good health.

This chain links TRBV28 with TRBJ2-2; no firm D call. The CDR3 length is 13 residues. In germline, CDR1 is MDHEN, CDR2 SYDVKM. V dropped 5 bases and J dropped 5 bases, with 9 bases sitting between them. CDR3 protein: CASSIQMTGELFF. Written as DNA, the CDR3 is TGTGCCAGCAGTATCCAAATGACCGGGGAGCTGTTTTTT.

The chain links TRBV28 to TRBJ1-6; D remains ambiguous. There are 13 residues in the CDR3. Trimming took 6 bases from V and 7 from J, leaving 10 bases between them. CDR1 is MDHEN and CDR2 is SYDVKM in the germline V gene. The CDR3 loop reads CASSLSGNSPLHF. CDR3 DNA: TGTGCCAGCAGCCTAAGTGGCAATTCACCCCTCCACTTT.

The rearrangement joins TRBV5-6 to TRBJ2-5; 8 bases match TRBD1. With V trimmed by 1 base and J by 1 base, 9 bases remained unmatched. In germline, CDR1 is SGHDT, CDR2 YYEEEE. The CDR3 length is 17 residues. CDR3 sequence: CASSLLSGGAPQETQYF. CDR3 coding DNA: TGTGCCAGCAGCTTGCTGTCAGGGGGCGCCCCCCAAGAGACCCAGTACTTC. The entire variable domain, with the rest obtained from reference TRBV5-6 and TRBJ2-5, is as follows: DAGVTQSPTHLIKTRGQQVTLRCSPKSGHDTVSWYQQALGQGPQFIFQYYEEEERQRGNFPDRFSGHQFPNYSSELNVNALLLGDSALYLCASSLLSGGAPQETQYFGPGTRLLVL.